This TCR beta chain was profiled in a study of blood T cell repertoires in COVID-19. Using immunoSEQ multiplex PCR, the repertoire was profiled, and TCRdb retains in-frame clones only, with some absent. The sample shows 90,000 to 140,000 clones, roughly 76% of them seen only once. Germline CDR1 is SGHRS and CDR2 is YFSETQ. This CDR3 has 12 amino acids. The V end was cut by 1 base, the J end by 12 bases, with 8 bases between. This chain links TRBV5-1 with TRBJ1-6; D is undetermined. The source material was peripheral blood. The TCR originated in a woman aged 70-85 years with acute or convalescent COVID-19. The DNA for the CDR3 is TGCGCCAGCAGCTTGAGTGCAGGACCCCTCCACTTT. Its protein product is CASSLSAGPLHF.